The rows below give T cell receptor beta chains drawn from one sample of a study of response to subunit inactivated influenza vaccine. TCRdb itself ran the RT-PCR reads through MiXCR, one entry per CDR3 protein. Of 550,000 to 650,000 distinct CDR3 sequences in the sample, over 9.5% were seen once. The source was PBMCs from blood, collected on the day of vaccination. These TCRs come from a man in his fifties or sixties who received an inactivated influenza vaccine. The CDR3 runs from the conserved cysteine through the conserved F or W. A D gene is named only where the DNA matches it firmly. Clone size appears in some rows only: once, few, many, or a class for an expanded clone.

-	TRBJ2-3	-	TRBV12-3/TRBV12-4	TGTGCCAGCAGCTTTCGATTCGGGGCTAGTGCAGATACGCAGTATTTT	CASSFRFGASADTQYF
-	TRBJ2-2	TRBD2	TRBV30	TGTGCCTGGAGTGTACGGACTAGCGGGAAGAACACCGGGGAGCTGTTTTTT	CAWSVRTSGKNTGELFF
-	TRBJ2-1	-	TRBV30	TGTGCCTGGAGCCTGGTGGGGGGCAATGAGCAGTTCTTC	CAWSLVGGNEQFF
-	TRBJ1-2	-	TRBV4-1	TGCGCCATCAGCCAAGATTACACAGCCTATGGCTACACCTTC	CAISQDYTAYGYTF
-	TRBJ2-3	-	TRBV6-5	TGTGCCAGCAGTTACTCGCGAGGGAAGGATACGCAGTATTTT	CASSYSRGKDTQYF
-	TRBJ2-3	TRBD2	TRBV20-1	TGCAGTGCAAATGAACTAGCGGGAGGGAGCACAGATACGCAGTATTTT	CSANELAGGSTDTQYF
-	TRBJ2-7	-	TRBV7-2	TGTGCCAGCAGTCCACAAGGAGGGCAGGGGTACGAGCAGTACTTC	CASSPQGGQGYEQYF
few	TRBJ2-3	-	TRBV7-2	TGTGCCAGCATGCCCCAAATTAGGGATACGCAGTATTTT	CASMPQIRDTQYF
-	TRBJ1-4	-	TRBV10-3	TGTGCCATCAGTGGGACCGCAACTAATGAAAAACTGTTTTTT	CAISGTATNEKLFF
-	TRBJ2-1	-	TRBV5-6	TGTGCCAGCAGCTACAGCGGGACAGCAGAGCCATACAATGAGCAGTTCTTC	CASSYSGTAEPYNEQFF
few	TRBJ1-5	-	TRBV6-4	TGTGCCAGCAGCGCCGACAGACTTCAAGGGCCCCAGCATTTT	CASSADRLQGPQHF
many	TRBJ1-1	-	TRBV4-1	TGCGCCAGCAGCCAAGATCACGGGGGAGGAACTGAAGCTTTCTTT	CASSQDHGGGTEAFF